This passage covers 2 T cell receptor beta chains from one sample sequenced in a study of T cell responses to AZD1222 COVID-19 vaccine. The table came from immunoSEQ multiplex PCR; TCRdb's copy has only in-frame clones and leaves some out. The sample contains 150,000 to 200,000 clones, 85% to 95% of which appear only once. The input for sequencing was peripheral blood, taken on day 0 of AZD1222 vaccination. The receptors were sampled from an adult in good health.

This chain uses TRBV6-5 with TRBJ1-1, with 8 nucleotides matching TRBD1. Germline CDR1 MNHEY, CDR2 SVGAGI. Losses at the gene ends were 7 bases for V and 1 base for J; bases not matched to a gene: 5. The CDR3 extends over 14 amino acids. The CDR3 coding sequence is TGTGCCAGCAAAGACAGGGGTTCGAACACTGAAGCTTTCTTT. Its translation is CASKDRGSNTEAFF.

This clone was counted a single time. The J gene is TRBJ1-1, the V gene TRBV4-1; D possibly corresponds to TRBD1 (5 bases). V dropped 4 bases and J dropped 3 bases, with 9 bases sitting between them. This CDR3 is 13 amino acids long. Per germline, CDR1 MGHRA and CDR2 YSYEKL. CDR3 bases: TGCGCCAGCAGCCCAGGGTCTTACACTGAAGCTTTCTTT. This codes for CASSPGSYTEAFF.